These 9 T cell receptor beta chains were sequenced from one sample in a study of cytomegalovirus exposure and HLA in healthy donors. In the PCR, 60 Vbeta and 13 Jbeta primers were used. Only in-frame clones appear in the TCRdb table, and some are missing; sequencing was by immunoSEQ multiplex PCR. This sample's table reports 140,000 to 150,000 clones. Material for sequencing was PBMCs. The source of these receptors is a male donor in good health and CMV-seronegative.

The chain is built from TRBV23-1 and TRBJ1-3; 9 bases map to TRBD1. TRBV23-1 is noted as an ORF with a role that remains uncertain. This CDR3 spans 15 amino acids. Germline trimming cut 4 bases from V and 0 bases from J; bases unmatched to any gene: 1. CDR3: CASSLDRGSGNTIYF. CDR3 in DNA: TGCGCCAGCAGTCTGGACAGGGGCTCTGGAAACACCATATATTTT.

The CDR3 spells CASSEWQGGMNTEAFF. CDR3 sequence (DNA): TGTGCCAGCAGTGAATGGCAGGGAGGGATGAACACTGAAGCTTTCTTT. The V and J genes are TRBV6-1 and TRBJ1-1; D may be TRBD1 (5 bases). This CDR3 is built from 16 residues. V shed 2 bases and J shed 0 bases, with 13 bases lying between them. Per germline, CDR1 MNHNS and CDR2 SASEGT.

This chain joins TRBV2 and TRBJ1-1; D perhaps matches TRBD1 (6 bases). Germline loops: CDR1 SNHLY, CDR2 FYNNEI. The V end was cut by 5 bases, the J end by 0 bases, with 16 bases between. The CDR3 is 16 residues long. CDR3 nucleotide sequence: TGTGCCAGCAGTTCCGGGACAAACCCTATGAACACTGAAGCTTTCTTT. It is translated as CASSSGTNPMNTEAFF.

V and J are TRBV10-1 and TRBJ1-5; D gene ambiguous. Germline assignment: CDR1 WNHNN and CDR2 SYGVQD (reference sequence). This CDR3 has 13 residues. V shed 10 bases and J shed 7 bases, with 17 bases lying between them. The CDR3 DNA follows: TGCGCCACCGCGCCAGGTCCAAGCCAGCCCCAGCATTTT. Amino acid sequence: CATAPGPSQPQHF.

The chain recombines TRBV14 with TRBJ2-3; tentatively, D is TRBD2 (7 bases). Germline values: CDR1 SGHDN, CDR2 FVKESK. This CDR3 spans 20 amino acids. The germline V and J ends were trimmed by 4 bases and 2 bases, with 28 bases remaining between them. The CDR3 DNA sequence: TGTGCCAGCAGCCTCAAGACGGGGGGCGTCAGCGGGACCTTCACAGATACGCAGTATTTT. It encodes CASSLKTGGVSGTFTDTQYF.

This sequence joins TRBV5-1 and TRBJ2-3; 12 positions match TRBD2. Looked up from germline, CDR1 is SGHRS and CDR2 is YFSETQ. CDR3 size: 18 residues. The V and J ends lost 1 base and 1 base, in that order; junction bases with no gene match: 7. Here the CDR3 DNA reads TGCGCCAGCAGCTTGATAGGGACTAGCGGGCAAGGCACAGATACGCAGTATTTT. This codes for CASSLIGTSGQGTDTQYF.

This chain joins TRBV12-5 and TRBJ2-1; 7 positions match TRBD2. The V and J ends lost 8 bases and 3 bases, in that order; junction bases with no gene match: 1. Germline V gene sequence: CDR1 LGHNT, CDR2 FRNRAP. The CDR3 is 12 amino acids. CDR3 coding DNA: TGTGCTAGTAAGCGGGACTACAATGAGCAGTTCTTC. Protein product: CASKRDYNEQFF.

V and J are TRBV6-5 and TRBJ2-4; 10 nucleotides agree with TRBD1. The CDR3 sequence is 15 residues long. From germline, CDR1 is MNHEY and CDR2 SVGAGI. J was trimmed by 8 bases and V by 6 bases; bases with no gene match: 10. The CDR3 reads CASRPPGQGDYIQYF. CDR3 nucleotide sequence: TGTGCCAGCAGACCCCCTGGACAGGGGGATTACATTCAGTACTTC.

This chain connects TRBV11-2 to TRBJ1-2, with 8 nucleotides matching TRBD1. CDR3 size: 13 residues. Unmatched junction bases numbered 10, after V lost 4 bases and J lost 12 bases. The germline gives CDR1 SGHAT, CDR2 FQNNGV. The CDR3 DNA sequence: TGTGCCAGCAGCTGGGGGGGGACAGGCCCTCACACCTTC. Residues: CASSWGGTGPHTF.